The 21 T cell receptor beta chains below come from one sample, sequenced in a study of spatial heterogeneity in lung cancer. Each CDR3 protein gets one entry after TCRdb re-called the 5' RACE reads with MiXCR. Of roughly 99,000 distinct CDR3 sequences listed, around 19% are singletons. Time point reported: blood at routine non-recurrence follow-up after resection. The sequenced sample was PBMCs, obtained at follow-up. All receptors come from a male donor with early-stage non-small cell lung cancer.

This chain uses TRBV2 with TRBJ1-5; 10 bases agree with TRBD1. CDR3 length equals 15 residues. Germline V gene sequence: CDR1 SNHLY, CDR2 FYNNEI. V was clipped by 6 bases and J by 0 bases; unmatched bases: 2. The DNA of the CDR3 is TGTGCCAGCAGCGGGACAGGGGCTAGCAATCAGCCCCAGCATTTT. It specifies CASSGTGASNQPQHF.

This clonotype was seen a handful of times. The CDR3 sequence is CASSPRQVSDTQYF. The CDR3 DNA reads TGTGCCAGCAGCCCGAGACAGGTTTCAGATACGCAGTATTTT. The J gene is TRBJ2-3, the V gene TRBV11-2; possible D gene TRBD1, 6 bases. The ends were cut back, 5 bases at V and 4 bases at J, with 13 bases in the middle. The CDR3 extends over 14 amino acids. The germline V gene encodes CDR1 SGHAT and CDR2 FQNNGV.

This clonotype has a handful of counts. The chain's CDR3 is CAGEKLFF. The CDR3 DNA sequence: TGTGCGGGGGAAAAACTGTTTTTT. The rearrangement links TRBV18 to TRBJ1-4; D call uncertain. Germline lookup yields CDR1 KGHSH and CDR2 LQKENI. The CDR3 runs to 8 residues.

This clonotype has more than one count but fewer than ten. V is TRBV19 and J is TRBJ1-5; a weak D match, TRBD1 (6 bases). The ends were cut back, 6 bases at V and 0 bases at J, with 24 bases in the middle. Germline V gene data show CDR1 as LNHDA and CDR2 as SQIVND (reference sequence). CDR3 length equals 19 residues. The CDR3 loop is CASRNQQGTKKYSNQPQHF. CDR3 DNA: TGTGCCAGTAGGAATCAACAGGGAACAAAAAAATATAGCAATCAGCCCCAGCATTTT.

The chain combines TRBV20-1 with TRBJ2-7; 10 bases are shared with TRBD1. The CDR3 runs to 14 residues. V lost 6 bases and J lost 3; bases outside the gene matches: 8. The germline CDR1 and CDR2 sequences are DFQATT and SNEGSKA (reference sequence). In DNA, the CDR3 is TGCAGTGCCCAGCGCGGGACAGGGGACTACGAGCAGTACTTC. Residues: CSAQRGTGDYEQYF.

The CDR3 sequence: CSAPTGAIDTQYF. In nucleotides, the CDR3 is TGCAGTGCACCGACAGGGGCTATAGATACGCAGTATTTT. The chain links TRBV20-1 to TRBJ2-3, with 8 bases lining up with TRBD1. This CDR3 is built from 13 residues. Germline V gene data show CDR1 as DFQATT and CDR2 as SNEGSKA (reference sequence). V shed 6 bases, J shed 5 bases, and the junction held 7 bases outside the gene matches.

The V and J genes are TRBV20-1 and TRBJ1-6; D may be TRBD1 (5 bases). Trimming left V 6 bases short and J 16 bases short, with 16 bases between. The V gene's germline CDR1 is DFQATT and CDR2 SNEGSKA (reference sequence). This CDR3 is built from 11 residues. The CDR3: CSASGTQLLHF. Here the CDR3 DNA reads TGCAGTGCATCCGGGACCCAACTACTCCACTTT.

The chain recombines TRBV6-5 with TRBJ1-1, with 9 bases lining up with TRBD1. Looked up from germline, CDR1 is MNHEY and CDR2 is SVGAGI. Germline trimming cut 6 bases from V and 4 bases from J; bases unmatched to any gene: 9. The CDR3 has 15 amino acids. The CDR3 DNA is TGTGCCAGCAGATTAACAGGGGGCGCGGGCACTGAAGCTTTCTTT. It translates to CASRLTGGAGTEAFF.

The rearrangement uses TRBV27 and TRBJ2-1; 14 nucleotides match TRBD2. The V gene's germline CDR1 is MNHEY and CDR2 SMNVEV (reference sequence). This CDR3 has 18 amino acids. The V and J ends lost 1 base and 5 bases, in that order; junction bases with no gene match: 7. The CDR3 loop is CASSLFMGLAGEDNEQFF. CDR3 in DNA: TGTGCCAGCAGTTTATTTATGGGACTAGCGGGGGAGGACAATGAGCAGTTCTTC.

The table lists this clonotype with many counts. This rearrangement joins TRBV29-1 to TRBJ1-2; perhaps TRBD1 as D (6 bases). CDR3 size: 14 residues. Trimming removed 4 bases at V and 4 bases at J, with 16 bases between. CDR1 is SQVTM and CDR2 is ANQGSEA in the germline V gene. This CDR3 reads CSVVLRGVGYGYTF. CDR3 DNA sequence: TGCAGCGTTGTGCTCAGGGGCGTAGGCTATGGCTACACCTTC.

This clonotype occurred many times. Relative to the germline gene, one junction end is altered; a read error may explain this. The chain links TRBV29-1 to TRBJ2-7; D is uncertain. There are 8 residues in the CDR3. In germline, CDR1 is SQVTM, CDR2 ANQGSEA. The CDR3 reads CSVEGSAF. CDR3 nucleotides: TGCAGCGTTGAAGGGTCGGCTTTC.

The chain joins TRBV6-5 to TRBJ2-4; D not resolved. The CDR3 is 11 amino acids. The germline V gene has CDR1 MNHEY and CDR2 SVGAGI. V shed 3 bases and J shed 8 bases, with 5 bases lying between them. The CDR3 reads CASSYRHIQYF. The CDR3 region has the DNA TGTGCCAGCAGTTATCGTCACATTCAGTACTTC.

The sample holds many counts of this clonotype. The V call is TRBV6-2 or TRBV6-3, the J call TRBJ2-6, with unresolved D. The CDR3 is 16 residues long. The V and J ends lost 0 bases and 1 base respectively, with 7 bases between them. The germline V gene encodes CDR1 MNHEY and CDR2 SVGEGT. This CDR3 reads CASSYSLISGANVLTF. Written as DNA, the CDR3 is TGTGCCAGCAGTTACTCGCTGATATCTGGGGCCAACGTCCTGACTTTC.

This clonotype was detected many times. The genes are TRBV2 and TRBJ2-1; TRBD2 is a possible D gene (5 bases). The germline gives CDR1 SNHLY, CDR2 FYNNEI. Trimming took off 6 bases at V and 4 bases at J, with 16 bases between the two ends. The CDR3 has 15 residues. CDR3 nucleotide sequence: TGTGCCAGCAGGGAGGCGGAAGCCCTTTACAATGAGCAGTTCTTC. Translating it yields CASREAEALYNEQFF.

This CDR3 is CASSLNSDSYEQYF. DNA for the CDR3: TGTGCCAGCAGCTTAAATTCCGACTCCTACGAGCAGTACTTC. J is TRBJ2-7 and V is TRBV7-9; D is uncertain. The length of the CDR3 is 14 residues. V lost 2 bases to trimming and J lost 0 bases, with 8 bases between them. Germline values: CDR1 SEHNR, CDR2 FQNEAQ (reference sequence).

This chain joins TRBV5-6 and TRBJ2-7; a weak D match, TRBD1 (6 bases). Germline CDR1 is SGHDT and CDR2 is YYEEEE. V was pared by 4 bases and J by 3 bases, with 14 bases between. The CDR3 sequence is 14 residues long. Here the CDR3 DNA reads TGTGCCAGCAGCATACAGGGTTTGCGCTACGAGCAGTACGTC. Its protein product is CASSIQGLRYEQYV.

This clonotype was seen a single time. Its ends do not fully match the called genes, so a read error is possible. The V and J genes are TRBV6-1 and TRBJ1-2; 8 nucleotides match TRBD1. The CDR3 sequence is 15 residues long. The germline gives CDR1 MNHNS, CDR2 SASEGT. The CDR3, as DNA: TGTGCCAGCATAACCAGGACAGGGTATGGTGATGGCAACACCTTC. It translates to CASITRTGYGDGNTF.

There are many counts of this clonotype. The rearrangement joins TRBV12-3 or TRBV12-4 to TRBJ2-3, with D uncertain. The V end was cut by 6 bases, the J end by 1 base, with 11 bases between. This CDR3 comprises 14 residues. CDR3 loop: CASSQASGTDTQYF. CDR3 DNA: TGTGCCAGCAGCCAAGCAAGCGGCACAGATACGCAGTATTTT.

The rearrangement links TRBV10-2 to TRBJ1-1, with D tentatively TRBD1 (5 bases). Germline CDR1 WSHSY, CDR2 SAAADI. V gave up 3 bases and J gave up 2 bases, with 10 bases separating them. There are 14 residues in the CDR3. CDR3 in DNA: TGCGCCAGCAGTGAATCGGGGGGAAACACTGAAGCTTTCTTT. Its translation is CASSESGGNTEAFF.

The chain couples TRBV6-2 or TRBV6-3 to TRBJ2-3; D possibly corresponds to TRBD2 (5 bases). CDR1 MNHEY and CDR2 SVGEGT come from the germline V gene. V was clipped by 6 bases and J by 4 bases, with 17 bases between them. The CDR3 loop spans 15 amino acids. The CDR3 bases are TGTGCCAGCAGAAGAGCCCGAGGGTTTGCAGATACGCAGTATTTT. Its protein product is CASRRARGFADTQYF.

This chain connects TRBV20-1 to TRBJ1-5; D is uncertain. The CDR3 has 14 residues. Germline V gene sequence: CDR1 DFQATT, CDR2 SNEGSKA (reference sequence). Trimming left V 0 bases short and J 2 bases short, with 8 bases between. The CDR3 DNA sequence: TGCAGTGCTAGAGAGGGTAGCGGCAATCAGCCCCAGCATTTT. This codes for CSAREGSGNQPQHF.